The 32 T cell receptor beta chains in this list originate from one sample, sequenced in a study of blood T cells in healthy people across ages. Next came a second PCR, run for about 7 to 11 cycles, which used a sample-barcoded 5' primer along with a J-beta primer mix. TCRdb reprocessed the 5' RACE reads with MiXCR, giving one entry per CDR3 protein. This repertoire shows 1.5 million to 2 million distinct CDR3 sequences, roughly 30% found once; its top ten account for 7.7%. Sequenced material: blood. The source of these receptors is a woman in her 30s in good health.

V gene TRBV20-1 combines with J gene TRBJ2-6, with D perhaps matching TRBD2 (6 bases). The V end lost 3 bases, the J end lost 9 bases, and 15 bases lay between the germline ends. The germline V gene encodes CDR1 DFQATT and CDR2 SNEGSKA (reference sequence). CDR3 length equals 14 residues. Written as DNA, the CDR3 is TGCAGTGCTAGGCAGATGCAGGGAGGCAACGTCCTGACTTTC. Translated, it gives CSARQMQGGNVLTF.

The chain is built from TRBV28 and TRBJ2-3; D call uncertain. V lost 5 bases, J lost 5 bases, and 17 bases lay in between. The CDR3 is made up of 15 amino acids. Germline CDR1 reads MDHEN; CDR2 reads SYDVKM. The CDR3 is CASSPPRMGIDTQYF. As DNA, the CDR3 is TGTGCCAGCAGTCCACCACGTATGGGGATAGATACGCAGTATTTT.

The chain couples TRBV3-1 to TRBJ2-1; unclear D gene. V lost 0 bases and J lost 8, with 17 bases in between. This CDR3 is built from 16 residues. The V gene's germline CDR1 is LGHDT and CDR2 YNNKEL (reference sequence). Here the CDR3 DNA reads TGTGCCAGCAGCCAAGAATTCGGGCGGATGGTGGATGAGCAGTTCTTC. It yields the protein CASSQEFGRMVDEQFF.

This clonotype was detected a few times. The V gene is TRBV6-5, the J gene TRBJ2-2; no reliable D call. Trimming left V 1 base short and J 3 bases short, with 6 bases between. The germline V gene has CDR1 MNHEY and CDR2 SVGAGI. CDR3 length: 14 amino acids. The CDR3 here is CASSYLGYTGELFF. Here the CDR3 DNA reads TGTGCCAGCAGTTACTTGGGCTACACCGGGGAGCTGTTTTTT.

Regarding this clonotype: Without the conserved terminal phenylalanine or tryptophan, this CDR3 likely stems from a read error. This chain links TRBV12-3 or TRBV12-4 with TRBJ2-3; D possibly corresponds to TRBD1 (6 bases). The CDR3 is made up of 17 amino acids. Trimming left V 0 bases short and J 5 bases short, with 18 bases between. DNA of the CDR3: TGTGCCAGCAGTTTAGCTGGCAGGGGTAGGTCAGGAGATACGCAGTATTCT. It yields the protein CASSLAGRGRSGDTQYS.

This clonotype was picked up a small number of times. The chain joins TRBV5-1 to TRBJ2-3; 7 nucleotides align to TRBD2. V was pared by 5 bases and J by 8 bases, with 11 bases of the junction left unmatched. CDR3 length: 14 amino acids. CDR1 and CDR2 (germline): SGHRS, YFSETQ. Here the CDR3 reads CASRELAGMGTQYF. The CDR3, as DNA: TGCGCCAGCAGGGAGTTAGCGGGTATGGGTACGCAGTATTTT.

This clonotype has just a few counts. The rearrangement links TRBV12-3 or TRBV12-4 to TRBJ2-7, with D possibly TRBD1 on 6 matching bases. The CDR3 has 16 amino acids. The V gene lost 6 bases and the J gene lost 3 bases, with 21 bases spanning the gap. Here the CDR3 DNA reads TGTGCCAGCAGCCCTGGGGAACAGGGCAACCTCTACGAGCAGTACTTC. It is translated as CASSPGEQGNLYEQYF.

This chain uses TRBV6-2 or TRBV6-3 with TRBJ2-3; tentative D call: TRBD1 (6 bases). This CDR3 is 14 amino acids long. The germline gives CDR1 MNHEY, CDR2 SVGEGT. The ends were cut back, 5 bases at V and 6 bases at J, with 15 bases in the middle. The CDR3 bases are TGTGCCAGCAGTCGAGGGGGATATTGGGATACGCAGTATTTT. Translating gives CASSRGGYWDTQYF.

This clonotype was seen a few times. This chain joins TRBV11-2 and TRBJ1-2, with D maybe TRBD1 (5 bases). The V gene lost 8 bases and the J gene lost 3 bases, with 19 bases spanning the gap. This CDR3 contains 15 residues. CDR1 and CDR2 (germline): SGHAT, FQNNGV. CDR3 loop: CASQGGRGFYYGYTF. CDR3 bases: TGTGCCAGCCAGGGAGGGCGAGGGTTCTACTATGGCTACACCTTC.

The chain is built from TRBV12-5 and TRBJ2-7; the D is unclear. This CDR3 has 11 amino acids. Trimming removed 3 bases from V and 5 bases from J, with 5 bases in between. Germline V gene lookup returns CDR1 LGHNT and CDR2 FRNRAP. The CDR3 DNA is TGTGCTAGTGGTTTCCCAGACGAGCAGTACTTC. It yields the protein CASGFPDEQYF.

As concerns this clonotype: This may stem from a read error, because a much larger clone lies one nucleotide away. This CDR3 fails to terminate in the conserved phenylalanine or tryptophan, so it likely reflects a read error. The gene calls are TRBV12-3 or TRBV12-4 and TRBJ2-5; TRBD2 aligns across 13 bases. This CDR3 comprises 18 residues. J gave up 0 bases and V 2 bases, and 6 bases lay outside the gene matches. The CDR3 spells CASSLRLAGGLYQETQYC. For the CDR3, the DNA is TGTGCCAGCAGTTTAAGACTAGCGGGGGGCCTGTACCAAGAGACCCAGTACTGC.

The chain combines TRBV4-1 with TRBJ2-7; TRBD2 matches 11 bases. Germline-derived CDR1 and CDR2 are MGHRA and YSYEKL. The CDR3 runs 18 residues. Trimming removed 1 base from V and 2 bases from J; junction bases left unmatched: 10. The CDR3, as DNA: TGCGCCAGCAGCCAAGTTCAGACGGGACTAGCGGACCCCTACGAGCAGTACTTC. Translating it yields CASSQVQTGLADPYEQYF.

The V and J genes are TRBV9 and TRBJ2-5; 7 bases are a match to TRBD1. CDR3 length: 14 residues. CDR1 SGDLS and CDR2 YYNGEE come from the germline V gene. The ends lost 3 bases at V and 5 bases at J; junction bases unmatched: 7. Written as DNA, the CDR3 is TGTGCCAGCAGCGCAGGGGGTCGCAAGGAGACCCAGTACTTC. Translation: CASSAGGRKETQYF.

This clonotype appeared once. The genes are TRBV7-6 and TRBJ1-5; D call uncertain. Trimming took off 2 bases at V and 0 bases at J, with 8 bases between the two ends. The CDR3 contains 15 residues. Germline loops: CDR1 SGHVS, CDR2 FNYEAQ. Written as DNA, the CDR3 is TGTGCCAGCAGCTTAATCGCGAATAGCAATCAGCCCCAGCATTTT. Residues: CASSLIANSNQPQHF.

This chain joins TRBV6-6 and TRBJ1-5; D remains ambiguous. Germline CDR1 and CDR2: MNHNY and SVGAGI (reference sequence). CDR3 length equals 15 residues. V lost 5 bases and J 1 base, leaving 12 bases between the germline ends. The CDR3, as DNA: TGTGCCAGCAGTCCTAACGCGAGGAGCAATCAGCCCCAGCATTTT. Translated, it gives CASSPNARSNQPQHF.

The chain combines TRBV12-3 or TRBV12-4 with TRBJ1-2; 8 bases are shared with TRBD1. Trimming cost V 7 bases and J 4 bases; bases outside gene matches: 5. The CDR3 has 13 residues. The DNA of the CDR3 is TGTGCCAGCACCGGGACAGGATCCTATGGCTACACCTTC. Translation: CASTGTGSYGYTF.

The chain combines TRBV4-3 with TRBJ1-1, with 7 bases lining up with TRBD1. CDR1 and CDR2 (germline): LGHNA, YSLEER. The CDR3 extends over 15 amino acids. J was trimmed by 5 bases and V by 2 bases; bases with no gene match: 8. CDR3 in amino acids: CASSQMDRPRTEAFF. Here the CDR3 DNA reads TGCGCCAGCAGCCAAATGGACAGGCCAAGGACTGAAGCTTTCTTT.

The gene calls are TRBV12-3 or TRBV12-4 and TRBJ2-1; 11 bases line up with TRBD2. With 5 bases clipped from V and 9 bases from J, the junction kept 6 bases outside the gene matches. The CDR3 consists of 14 residues. The CDR3 coding sequence is TGTGCCAGCAGTACCCGTCTAGCGGGGGGTGAGCAGTTCTTC. Amino acid sequence: CASSTRLAGGEQFF.

This clonotype was seen at least ten times. The chain couples TRBV29-1 to TRBJ2-1; TRBD2 might be the D (5 bases). CDR1 and CDR2 from the germline V gene are SQVTM and ANQGSEA. V lost 6 bases to trimming and J lost 2 bases, with 14 bases between them. The CDR3 extends over 14 amino acids. This chain's CDR3 is CSVRGQATYNEQFF. The CDR3 DNA follows: TGCAGCGTCCGGGGTCAGGCCACCTACAATGAGCAGTTCTTC.

As DNA, the CDR3 is TGCAGCGTTGTCGGGACTAGCGGGGTCCGGGTTTACAATGAGCAGTTCTTC. This encodes CSVVGTSGVRVYNEQFF. J is TRBJ2-1 and V is TRBV29-1; TRBD2 matches 13 bases. The CDR3 covers 17 residues. The V gene's germline CDR1 is SQVTM and CDR2 ANQGSEA. V shed 4 bases and J 4 bases; nucleotides not matched to a gene: 10.

The chain has TRBV5-6 and TRBJ1-1; TRBD1 aligns across 7 bases. Trimming at V came to 4 bases and at J to 1 base, leaving 7 bases not matched to a gene. This CDR3 has 15 residues. Per the germline V gene, CDR1 is SGHDT and CDR2 is YYEEEE. The CDR3 loop reads CASSPIGTANTEAFF. Written as DNA, the CDR3 is TGTGCCAGCAGCCCGATAGGGACAGCGAACACTGAAGCTTTCTTT.

This clonotype was counted between two and nine times. The genes are TRBV5-1 and TRBJ2-1, with TRBD2 identical over 7 bases. With 0 bases clipped from V and 5 bases from J, the junction kept 8 bases outside the gene matches. Germline V gene sequence: CDR1 SGHRS, CDR2 YFSETQ. The CDR3 runs 16 residues. CDR3 sequence reads: CASSLAWGGSDNEQFF. The CDR3 region has the DNA TGCGCCAGCAGCTTGGCGTGGGGGGGGAGCGACAATGAGCAGTTCTTC.

In this sample, this clonotype turned up a few times. The chain is built from TRBV3-1 and TRBJ1-2; D gene ambiguous. Germline CDR1 is LGHDT and CDR2 is YNNKEL (reference sequence). The CDR3 runs 15 residues. The V end was cut by 1 base, the J end by 8 bases, with 17 bases between. The CDR3 loop reads CASSQGSTYWRGYTF. CDR3 bases: TGTGCCAGCAGCCAAGGGTCGACTTATTGGAGGGGCTACACCTTC.

This chain connects TRBV5-1 to TRBJ2-1; D uncertain. Trimming removed 4 bases at V and 7 bases at J, with 12 bases between. This CDR3 has 13 amino acids. Germline lookup yields CDR1 SGHRS and CDR2 YFSETQ. The CDR3 DNA follows: TGCGCCAGCAGCCATAGGTCGGAAAATGAGCAGTTCTTC. Translation: CASSHRSENEQFF.

This rearrangement joins TRBV19 to TRBJ1-2; 9 bases align to TRBD1. The CDR3 is 17 amino acids. CDR1 is LNHDA, CDR2 SQIVND, per germline (reference sequence). After removal of 6 bases from V and 8 bases from J, the junction contained 19 bases not matched to a gene. For the CDR3, the DNA is TGTGCCAGTAGCCCTAACAGGGGGCGGAGGTCTTCGTACGGCTACACCTTC. Its protein is CASSPNRGRRSSYGYTF.

The gene calls are TRBV9 and TRBJ2-1, with 7 bases fitting TRBD1. The junction had 10 bases not matched to a gene; V was cut back by 4 bases and J by 6 bases. Looked up from germline, CDR1 is SGDLS and CDR2 is YYNGEE. This CDR3 has 15 amino acids. Here the CDR3 reads CASSPWFEGANEQFF. DNA of the CDR3: TGTGCCAGCAGCCCCTGGTTTGAGGGGGCCAATGAGCAGTTCTTC.

This chain connects TRBV20-1 to TRBJ1-5; D perhaps matches TRBD1 (5 bases). Per the germline V gene, CDR1 is DFQATT and CDR2 is SNEGSKA (reference sequence). The V gene lost 1 base and the J gene lost 2 bases, with 15 bases spanning the gap. The CDR3 loop spans 16 amino acids. This CDR3 is CSARGSSGGGNQPQHF. The CDR3 nucleotides read TGCAGTGCTAGAGGATCCTCGGGGGGAGGCAATCAGCCCCAGCATTTT.

This clonotype has a count of ten or more. The rearrangement joins TRBV29-1 to TRBJ2-5; D perhaps matches TRBD2 (6 bases). V gave up 4 bases and J gave up 2 bases, with 14 bases separating them. In germline, CDR1 is SQVTM, CDR2 ANQGSEA. There are 14 residues in the CDR3. CDR3: CSVVRGGRQETQYF. The CDR3 DNA reads TGCAGCGTTGTAAGAGGAGGGAGACAAGAGACCCAGTACTTC.

This clonotype has a count of ten or more. The chain employs TRBV10-3 and TRBJ2-5; 14 bases are shared with TRBD2. The CDR3 sequence is 16 residues long. The germline V gene encodes CDR1 ENHRY and CDR2 SYGVKD. V lost 5 bases to trimming and J lost 4 bases; unmatched junction nucleotides: 6. CDR3 DNA: TGTGCCATCAGTACGGGACTAGCGGGAGCGGCAGAGACCCAGTACTTC. Amino acids: CAISTGLAGAAETQYF.

This clonotype was counted ten times or more. J is TRBJ1-5 and V is TRBV5-1, with 7 bases that match TRBD1. The CDR3 is 15 amino acids. Germline trimming cut 0 bases from V and 3 bases from J; bases unmatched to any gene: 3. Germline V gene lookup returns CDR1 SGHRS and CDR2 YFSETQ. CDR3: CASSLDRGYNQPQHF. The DNA for the CDR3 is TGCGCCAGCAGCTTGGACAGGGGTTACAATCAGCCCCAGCATTTT.

The count of this clonotype is one. This clone may be a read error of a much larger clone one base away. The rearrangement links TRBV29-1 to TRBJ2-5; TRBD2 matches at 11 bases. Losses at the gene ends were 5 bases for V and 11 bases for J; bases not matched to a gene: 13. CDR1 is SQVTM, CDR2 ANQGSEA, per germline. The CDR3 totals 14 residues. The CDR3 DNA sequence: TGCAGCGTTACCACTAGCGGGAGTCTCGATGAGCAGTACTTC. This sequence encodes CSVTTSGSLDEQYF.

This clonotype was picked up a small number of times. This chain connects TRBV7-2 to TRBJ2-4, with D tentatively TRBD2 (5 bases). Germline CDR1 and CDR2: SGHTA and FQGNSA. Trimming stripped 5 bases from V and 5 bases from J, with 16 bases between. This CDR3 has 15 residues. The CDR3: CASSLGVGGQNIQYF. As DNA, the CDR3 is TGTGCCAGCAGCCTCGGGGTAGGAGGACAAAACATTCAGTACTTC.